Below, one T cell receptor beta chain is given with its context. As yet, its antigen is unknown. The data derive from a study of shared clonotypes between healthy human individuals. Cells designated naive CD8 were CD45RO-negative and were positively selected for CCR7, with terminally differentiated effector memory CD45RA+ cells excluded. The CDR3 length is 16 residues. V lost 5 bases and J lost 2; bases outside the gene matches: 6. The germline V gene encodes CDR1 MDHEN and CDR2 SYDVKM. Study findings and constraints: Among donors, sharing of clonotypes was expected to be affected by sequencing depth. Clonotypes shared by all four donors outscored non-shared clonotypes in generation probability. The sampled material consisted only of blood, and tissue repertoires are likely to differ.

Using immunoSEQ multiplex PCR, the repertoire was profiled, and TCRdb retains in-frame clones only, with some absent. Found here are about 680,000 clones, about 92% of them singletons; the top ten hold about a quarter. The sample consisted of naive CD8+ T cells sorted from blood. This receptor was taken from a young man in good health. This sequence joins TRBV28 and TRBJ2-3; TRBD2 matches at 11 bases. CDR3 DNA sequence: TGTGCCAGCAGTCCCTTGGGACTAGCGGACACAGATACGCAGTATTTT. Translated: CASSPLGLADTDTQYF.